This TCR beta chain was observed in a study of regulatory dendritic cells for organ transplantation. Study findings and constraints: Alloreactive memory CD8+ T cell pools varied considerably between individuals.

CFSE-labeled sorted T cells met regulatory or mature dendritic cells for 5 days. Concerning this clone itself: Its antigen remains unidentified.

Produced via immunoSEQ multiplex PCR; TCRdb's table is partial and in-frame only. The data contain over 10,000 clones, roughly 91% of them singletons. The CDR3 is 17 amino acids. CDR1 and CDR2 (germline): SGHTS, YDEGEE. V gave up 4 bases and J gave up 1 base; unmatched junction bases: 9. This TCR was recovered from a human donor in good health. This chain connects TRBV5-8 to TRBJ1-3; TRBD1 agrees at 9 bases. Source material: naive CD8+ T cells from blood cultured with regulatory dendritic cells. Subset indicated: CD45RA+ naive T cells. CDR3 DNA sequence: TGTGCCAGCAGCGTAGGGACAGGGAGGACGTCTGGAAACACCATATATTTT. It is translated as CASSVGTGRTSGNTIYF.